These T cell receptor beta chains were read from a single sample in a study of early T cells in non-severe SARS-CoV-2 infection. TCRdb used MiXCR to reprocess the 5' RACE reads, holding one entry per CDR3 protein. In the table there are around 64,000 distinct CDR3 sequences, about an eighth of which are singletons. The sample in question was whole blood, obtained at baseline. All receptors derive from an adult who was a healthcare worker with PCR-confirmed SARS-CoV-2 infection or an uninfected control (not recorded which). Each CDR3 is given with its conserved first and last residue. The D gene is left open where the match is weak. Clone size appears in some rows only: once, few, many, or a class for an expanded clone.

V gene,clone size,D gene,J gene,CDR3 length,CDR3 DNA,CDR3 protein
TRBV11-2,many,.,TRBJ2-7,13,TGTGCCAGCATGGGGCGACCCACGCCGGAGCAGTACTTC,CASMGRPTPEQYF
TRBV7-9,.,.,TRBJ1-4,14,TGTGCCAGCAGCACACGGGCAACTAATGAAAAACTGTTTTTT,CASSTRATNEKLFF
TRBV12-5,.,.,TRBJ2-7,12,TGTGCTAGTGGTTTGTATCCGGCCGAGCAGTACTTC,CASGLYPAEQYF
TRBV7-8,few,.,TRBJ1-1,14,TGTGCCAGCAGCTTAGTTGGAGGGAACACTGAAGCTTTCTTT,CASSLVGGNTEAFF
TRBV2,few,.,TRBJ2-3,13,TGTGCCAGCAGTGAAGAGGTCGGAGGTACGCAGTATTTT,CASSEEVGGTQYF
TRBV19,few,.,TRBJ2-2,14,TGTGCCAGCAACAATGGGGGACGGACCGGGGAGCTGTTTTTT,CASNNGGRTGELFF
TRBV7-9,many,.,TRBJ1-5,14,TGTGCCAGCAGCCCGCCAGGGAGCAATCAGCCCCAGCATTTT,CASSPPGSNQPQHF
TRBV7-8,few,.,TRBJ2-7,14,TGTGCCAGCAGCTTATCTGGGGACTCCTACGAGCAGTACTTC,CASSLSGDSYEQYF
TRBV6-5,few,.,TRBJ2-7,11,TGTGCCAGCAGAGACCTGTACGAGCAGTACTTC,CASRDLYEQYF
TRBV7-9,few,TRBD2,TRBJ2-1,16,TGTGCCAGCAGCGGAACTAGCGGGGGAACCTACAATGAGCAGTTCTTC,CASSGTSGGTYNEQFF
TRBV3-1,.,TRBD2,TRBJ2-3,14,TGTGCCAGCAGCCAAAGACTAGCGTCAAAAGCGCAGTATTTT,CASSQRLASKAQYF
TRBV10-3,few,.,TRBJ2-1,15,TGTGCCATCAGTGTGGACTGGGGAAGGCTAAATGAGCAGTTCTTC,CAISVDWGRLNEQFF
TRBV24-1,.,TRBD1,TRBJ2-1,14,TGTGCCACCAGAGATCCCGGGACAGGGTTTGAGCAGTTCTTC,CATRDPGTGFEQFF
TRBV12-2,many,.,TRBJ2-5,14,TGTGCAAGTACCCGAGGCCTCATGGCAGAGACCCAGTACTTC,CASTRGLMAETQYF
TRBV7-9,few,TRBD1,TRBJ2-5,15,TGTGCCAGCAGCTTCCCGGGACAGACTCAAGAGACCCAGTACTTC,CASSFPGQTQETQYF
TRBV7-8,many,.,TRBJ1-2,16,TGTGCCAGCAGCCAATCCCTCGAGCCGGGCAACTATGGCTACACCTTC,CASSQSLEPGNYGYTF
TRBV15,many,.,TRBJ1-1,15,TGTGCCACCAGCAGAGCTTTGACAGAGAACACTGAAGCTTTCTTT,CATSRALTENTEAFF
TRBV6-6,.,TRBD1,TRBJ2-1,13,TGTGCCAGCAGCAGTACGGGACAGGGAATGCAGTTCTTC,CASSSTGQGMQFF
TRBV7-2,few,.,TRBJ1-3,15,TGTGCCAGCAGCCCAGACGAGTTCCCTGGAAACACCATATATTTT,CASSPDEFPGNTIYF
TRBV7-6,.,.,TRBJ1-1,13,TGTGCCAGCAGCTTAGAGCGGGGGGGCGAAGCTTTCTTT,CASSLERGGEAFF
TRBV29-1,.,.,TRBJ2-6,13,TGCAGCGTTGAAGACTCTGGGGCCAACGTCCTGACTTTC,CSVEDSGANVLTF
TRBV7-9,few,TRBD1,TRBJ1-1,15,TGTGCCAGCAGCCCGGTTAAAGGGGGCGTCACTGAAGCTTTCTTT,CASSPVKGGVTEAFF
TRBV11-1,few,.,TRBJ2-7,15,TGTGCCAGCAGCTTAAGGGCTGGTCAGGGCCACGAGCAGTACTTC,CASSLRAGQGHEQYF
TRBV27,.,.,TRBJ1-1,16,TGTGCCAGCAGTTTAAGTTACGGCTACAAAGTTACTGAAGCTTTCTTT,CASSLSYGYKVTEAFF
TRBV11-1,.,TRBD1,TRBJ1-4,15,TGTGCCAGCAGCAACCGACAGGGGTTTGGTGAAAAACTGTTTTTT,CASSNRQGFGEKLFF
TRBV2,few,.,TRBJ2-6,14,TGTGCCAGCAGCCGGGGTACTGGGGCCAACGTCCTGACTTTC,CASSRGTGANVLTF
TRBV2,many,TRBD1,TRBJ1-6,14,TGTGCCAGCAGTCTTAACAGGGGAGACTCACCCCTCCACTTT,CASSLNRGDSPLHF
TRBV14,few,.,TRBJ2-2,12,TGTGCCAGCAGCCCCGGGACGAAACGGCTGTTTTTT,CASSPGTKRLFF
TRBV10-3,.,.,TRBJ1-2,13,TGTGCCATCAGTGAGGGAGGTAGCTATGGCTACACCTTC,CAISEGGSYGYTF
TRBV5-5,few,.,TRBJ1-4,15,TGTGCCAGCAGCTTGGGGCCGGGCACAGGGGAAAAACTGTTTTTT,CASSLGPGTGEKLFF
TRBV4-1,few,.,TRBJ1-1,16,TGCGCCAGCAGCCCTGGGACTCTTCGGGCGACCACTGAAGCTTTCTTT,CASSPGTLRATTEAFF
TRBV12-3/TRBV12-4,few,TRBD1,TRBJ1-2,19,TGTGCCAGCAGTTCACCCCCGGGACAGGATAATCCAAATAACTATGGCTACACCTTC,CASSSPPGQDNPNNYGYTF
TRBV5-1,.,.,TRBJ2-5,13,TGCGCCAGCAGCTTGGGAGGGGATGAGACCCAGTACTTC,CASSLGGDETQYF